This TCR beta chain was documented in a study of blood T cell repertoires in COVID-19. TCRdb's copy holds only in-frame clones and misses some; the assay was immunoSEQ multiplex PCR. Among more than 200,000 clones listed, approximately 80% were seen once. This clone was counted a single time. The source of this sequence is a man aged 60-69 years with acute or convalescent COVID-19. The sequencing input was peripheral blood.

CDR3 sequence reads: CASSLSRYEQYF. Written as DNA, the CDR3 is TGTGCCAGCAGTTTGAGCCGCTACGAGCAGTACTTC. The gene calls are TRBV28 and TRBJ2-7, with D unclear. Germline CDR1 is MDHEN and CDR2 is SYDVKM. The CDR3 extends over 12 amino acids. With 3 bases removed from V and 3 bases from J, the gap between germline ends came to 6 bases. The whole variable domain, remainder taken from reference TRBV28 and TRBJ2-7, is DVKVTQSSRYLVKRTGEKVFLECVQDMDHENMFWYRQDPGLGLRLIYFSYDVKMKEKGDIPEGYSVSREKKERFSLILESASTNQTSMYLCASSLSRYEQYFGPGTRLTVT.